The clone carrying this T cell receptor beta chain has just a few counts. Its antigen is unidentified. A read error may account for a junction end that differs from germline. This sample stems from a study of cytomegalovirus exposure and HLA in healthy donors. Study as a whole: Around 77 million unique TCRs from HLA-typed donors made up an early data release.

Study observations and caveats: Apparent HLA restriction characterized most CMV-associated TCR beta chains in a later analysis. Sequencing likely caused a cluster of highly shared sequence variants. A later analysis reportedly found that, within productive TCRs, an Asian-associated ancestry cluster had fewer N-insertions than the mean observed across the approximately 670 donors.

It was with 60 Vbeta and 13 Jbeta primers that the PCR ran. Here immunoSEQ multiplex PCR was the method, and the copy in TCRdb shows in-frame clones only, minus some. In the table there are under 140,000 clones, under 85% of which are singletons. The TCR sequence derives from a young man in good health and CMV-seropositive. Sample: PBMCs.

CDR3 amino acids: CASSQGIRPGRF. The CDR3 DNA sequence: TGTGCCAGCTCACAGGGAATTCGGCCGGGACGTTTT. This sequence joins TRBV6-4 and TRBJ1-4; possibly TRBD1 for D (6 bases). The CDR3 loop spans 12 amino acids. Germline V gene sequence: CDR1 MRHNA, CDR2 SNTAGT.